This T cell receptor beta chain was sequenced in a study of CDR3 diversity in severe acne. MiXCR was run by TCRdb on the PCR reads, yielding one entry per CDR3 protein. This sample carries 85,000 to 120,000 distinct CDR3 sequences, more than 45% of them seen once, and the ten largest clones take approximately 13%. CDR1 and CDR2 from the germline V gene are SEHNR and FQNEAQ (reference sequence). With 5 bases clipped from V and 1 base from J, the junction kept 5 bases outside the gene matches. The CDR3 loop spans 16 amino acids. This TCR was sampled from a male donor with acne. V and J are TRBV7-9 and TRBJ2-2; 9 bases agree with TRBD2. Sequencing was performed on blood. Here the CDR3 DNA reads TGTGCCAGCAGCCGCAGCGGGAGGTTGAACACCGGGGAGCTGTTTTTT. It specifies CASSRSGRLNTGELFF.